This T cell receptor beta chain was documented in a study of blood T cell repertoires in COVID-19. The wider study: Specimens from acute and convalescent COVID-19 originated in the United States, Italy and Spain. T cells, B-cell-depleted T cells, or PBMCs provided the cDNA or gDNA that served as material.

The V gene's germline CDR1 is SQVTM and CDR2 ANQGSEA. This CDR3 is built from 13 residues. V lost 0 bases and J lost 2, with 8 bases in between. Study processing details: Reference gene primer amplification gave nucleated cell count estimates. Clones were read by immunoSEQ multiplex PCR, and TCRdb kept only the in-frame ones, dropping some. From that table come the V and J calls and clone size; the DNA was used to work out D and trimming. The sample has tens of thousands of clones, roughly 87% seen once. The receptor comes from an elderly man in a cohort sampled during active COVID-19. Input material: peripheral blood. The chain joins TRBV29-1 to TRBJ2-7; TRBD1 might be the D (5 bases). The CDR3 region is CSVEDEQAYEQYF. DNA for the CDR3: TGCAGCGTTGAAGATGAACAGGCCTACGAGCAGTACTTC.